Listed below are T cell receptor beta chains from one sample, sequenced in a study of Ad26.COV2.S vaccination and SARS-CoV-2 variants. Method: immunoSEQ multiplex PCR; TCRdb's copy keeps in-frame clones and lacks some. The sample carries approximately 420,000 clones, around nine tenths recorded once. Sequencing used peripheral blood, obtained in a trial of Ad26.COV2.S vaccine versus placebo. Receptors originate from a person between 18 and 65 years old who received the Ad26.COV2.S COVID-19 vaccine or a placebo. Each CDR3 is given without its conserved first and last residue. Fields, in order: clone size, V gene, J gene, CDR3 protein. Size is stated for part of the rows, as once, few or many counts, or as a class when the clone is expanded.

>.|TRBV4-3|TRBJ2-7
ASSQAQGYEQY
>once|TRBV28|TRBJ1-2
ASSSHPSDRVYGYT
>few|TRBV7-9|TRBJ1-3
ASSLFESSGNTIY
>.|TRBV2|TRBJ1-5
ASSVGGISNQPQH
>.|TRBV19|TRBJ2-6
ASSMYGQGTGANVLT
>.|TRBV5-1|TRBJ2-3
ASSLNSDGGTDTQY
>.|TRBV7-8|TRBJ2-1
ASSLTGQGEQF
>.|TRBV11-2|TRBJ2-3
ASSPDGAGGTDTQY
>.|TRBV3-1/TRBV3-2|TRBJ2-3
ASSQEGGVTDTQY
>.|TRBV7-9|TRBJ1-1
ASSLGTHTEAF
>.|TRBV18|TRBJ2-1
ASSPDYNEQF
>.|TRBV27|TRBJ2-3
ASSLSGGGAPDTQY
>.|TRBV14|TRBJ2-4
ASSQLGAQNIQY
>.|TRBV11-3|TRBJ1-1
ASSLGQASTEAF
>.|TRBV3-1/TRBV3-2|TRBJ2-7
ASSQVPPWMVSYEQY
>.|TRBV7-9|TRBJ1-3
ASVYFGGLSGNTIY
>.|TRBV5-4|TRBJ2-2
ASSPEREGDTGELF
>once|TRBV5-1|TRBJ1-2
ASSLQEQGEGYT
>.|TRBV5-1|TRBJ1-1
ASSLSGPSNTEAF
>.|TRBV28|TRBJ1-4
ASTPGPTGALF
>.|TRBV11-2|TRBJ1-3
ASSLFRGEPGNTIY
>.|TRBV5-1|TRBJ2-7
ASSLSEGGTGDYEQY
>once|TRBV30|TRBJ1-5
AWSDADVINQPQH
>.|TRBV6-6|TRBJ1-1
ASSYIENTEAF
>.|TRBV5-1|TRBJ2-6
ASSLGDLSGANVLT
>.|TRBV14|TRBJ2-2
ASSHDAGLGELF
>.|TRBV7-2|TRBJ1-6
ASSLAAGTGRDSPLH
>.|TRBV5-1|TRBJ2-3
ASSLDGDSTDTQY
>.|TRBV19|TRBJ1-2
ASTFFGDGYGYT
>.|TRBV6-5|TRBJ1-3
ASRRGGMRGNTIY
>.|TRBV6-1|TRBJ1-5
ASSEFGQAVQPQH
>.|TRBV6-6|TRBJ1-2
ASSYEGQGIYGYT
>.|TRBV7-2|TRBJ2-7
ASSLGFSGTGEQY
>.|TRBV2|TRBJ2-3
ASGGLAGVTDTQY
>.|TRBV4-1|TRBJ1-6
ASSQLWGSPLH
>.|TRBV24-1|TRBJ2-7
ATLQGRGYEQY
>.|TRBV11-2|TRBJ2-7
ASSLEGQGWYEQY
>.|TRBV5-4|TRBJ2-7
ASSLDRGDYEQY
>once|TRBV19|TRBJ2-1
ASSFVAGGINEQF
>.|TRBV6-5|TRBJ2-7
ASNTQGQGWYEQY
>.|TRBV2|TRBJ2-7
ASSEVPGTGELEQY
>.|TRBV7-2|TRBJ1-1
ASSSPGQGAGTEAF
>.|TRBV5-1|TRBJ2-5
ASSPAGADQETQY
>.|TRBV6-5|TRBJ2-2
ASSLDPSTGELF
>.|TRBV6-5|TRBJ1-6
ASSYSTGAGNSPLH
>.|TRBV19|TRBJ1-5
ASSINTDQGYSNQPQH
>.|TRBV6-5|TRBJ2-3
ASRTGKRYTDTQY